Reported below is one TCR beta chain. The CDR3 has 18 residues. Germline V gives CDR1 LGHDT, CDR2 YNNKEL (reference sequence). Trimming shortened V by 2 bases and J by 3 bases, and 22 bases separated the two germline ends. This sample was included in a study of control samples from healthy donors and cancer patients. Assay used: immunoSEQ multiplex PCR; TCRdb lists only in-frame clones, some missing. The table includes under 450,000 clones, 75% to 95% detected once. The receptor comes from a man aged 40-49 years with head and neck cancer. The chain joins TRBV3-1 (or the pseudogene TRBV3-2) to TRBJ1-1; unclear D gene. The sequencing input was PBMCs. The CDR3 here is CASSQSDGAPKGYTEAFF. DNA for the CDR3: TGTGCCAGCAGCCAATCGGATGGAGCGCCAAAAGGGTACACTGAAGCTTTCTTT.